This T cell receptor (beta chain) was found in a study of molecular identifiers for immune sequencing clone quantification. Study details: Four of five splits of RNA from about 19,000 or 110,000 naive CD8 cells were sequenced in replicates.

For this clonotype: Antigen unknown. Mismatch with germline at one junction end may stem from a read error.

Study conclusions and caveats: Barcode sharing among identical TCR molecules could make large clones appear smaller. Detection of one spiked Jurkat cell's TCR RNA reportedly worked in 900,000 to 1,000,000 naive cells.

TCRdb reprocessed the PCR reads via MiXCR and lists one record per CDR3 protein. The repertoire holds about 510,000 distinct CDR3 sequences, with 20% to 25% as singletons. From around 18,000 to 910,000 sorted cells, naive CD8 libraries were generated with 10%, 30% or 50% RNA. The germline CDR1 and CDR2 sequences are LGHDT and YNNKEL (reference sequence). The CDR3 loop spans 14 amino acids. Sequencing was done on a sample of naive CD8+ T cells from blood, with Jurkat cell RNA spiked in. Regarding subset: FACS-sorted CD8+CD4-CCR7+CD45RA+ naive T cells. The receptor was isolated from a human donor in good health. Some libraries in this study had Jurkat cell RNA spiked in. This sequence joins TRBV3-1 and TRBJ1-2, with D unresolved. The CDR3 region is CASSLDDANYGCTF. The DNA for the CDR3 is TGTGCCAGCAGCCTGGATGACGCTAACTATGGCTGCACCTTC.